This TCR beta chain emerged from a study of blood T cell repertoires in COVID-19. Overall study context: Whether acute or convalescent, the COVID-19 samples came from the United States, Italy and Spain. The analysed material was cDNA or gDNA that came from T cells, B-cell-depleted T cells, or PBMCs.

This CDR3 is 14 amino acids long. V gave up 9 bases and J gave up 4 bases; unmatched junction bases: 9. Germline lookup yields CDR1 LNHDA and CDR2 SQIVND (reference sequence). This clone appeared a few times. Methods used by the authors: Reference gene primers were amplified, and this amplification served to estimate nucleated cell counts. The data were produced by immunoSEQ multiplex PCR, yet TCRdb's version contains in-frame clones alone and is incomplete. The DNA was the basis for D and trimming; V, J and clone size are from that table. The sample shows around 260,000 clones, around 87% of them seen only once.

The sample taken for sequencing was peripheral blood. This clonotype originated in a woman aged 40 to 50 who had recovered from COVID-19. The V gene is TRBV19, the J gene TRBJ1-5, with 7 positions matching TRBD1. CDR3 nucleotides: TGTGCCAGCCACCGGGACAGAAATAATCAGCCCCAGCATTTT. Its protein product is CASHRDRNNQPQHF.